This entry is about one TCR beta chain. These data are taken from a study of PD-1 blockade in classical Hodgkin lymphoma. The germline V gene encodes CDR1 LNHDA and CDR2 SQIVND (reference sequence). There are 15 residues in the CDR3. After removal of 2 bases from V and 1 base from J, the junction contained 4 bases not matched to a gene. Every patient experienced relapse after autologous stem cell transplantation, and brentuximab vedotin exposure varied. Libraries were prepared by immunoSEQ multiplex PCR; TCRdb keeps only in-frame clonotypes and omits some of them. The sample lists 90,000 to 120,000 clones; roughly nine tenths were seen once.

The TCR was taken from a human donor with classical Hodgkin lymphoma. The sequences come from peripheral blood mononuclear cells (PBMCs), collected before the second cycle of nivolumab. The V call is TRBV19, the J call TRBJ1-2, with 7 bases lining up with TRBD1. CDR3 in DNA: TGTGCCAGTAGTATAACAGGGGTTGTTAACTATGGCTACACCTTC. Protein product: CASSITGVVNYGYTF.